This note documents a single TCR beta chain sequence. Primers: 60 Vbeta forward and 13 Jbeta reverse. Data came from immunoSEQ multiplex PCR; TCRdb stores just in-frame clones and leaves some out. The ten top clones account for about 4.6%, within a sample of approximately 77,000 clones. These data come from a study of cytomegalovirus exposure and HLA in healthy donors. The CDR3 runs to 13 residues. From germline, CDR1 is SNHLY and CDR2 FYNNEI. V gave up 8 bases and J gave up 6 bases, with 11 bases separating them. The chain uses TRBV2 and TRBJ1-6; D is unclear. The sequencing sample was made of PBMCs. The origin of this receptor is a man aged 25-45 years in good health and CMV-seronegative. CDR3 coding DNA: TGTGCCAGCTCGCAGGCCCTTAATTCACCCCTCCACTTT. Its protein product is CASSQALNSPLHF.